Each of the 27 T cell receptor beta chains below was sequenced from the same sample in a study of blood T cells in healthy people across ages. Primers used in a second PCR of about 6 to 11 cycles were a sample-barcoded 5' primer and a J-beta primer mix. TCRdb itself ran the 5' RACE reads through MiXCR, one entry per CDR3 protein. The sample gives around 1,500,000 distinct CDR3 sequences, 28% of which show up once; about 8% is in the top ten. Sequencing was performed on blood. The receptors here all came from a woman aged 25 to 39 in good health.

In this sample, this clonotype turned up once. This could be a read error, since a much larger clone is one nucleotide away. The J gene is TRBJ2-5, the V gene TRBV3-1; TRBD2 agrees at 8 bases. Germline assignment: CDR1 LGHDT and CDR2 YNNKEL (reference sequence). The trim removed 6 bases at V and 11 bases at J, leaving 14 bases unmatched. This CDR3 contains 14 residues. The CDR3 region is CASRKAGVLNKQYF. CDR3 DNA sequence: TGTGCCAGCAGAAAAGCGGGAGTTCTAAACAAGCAGTACTTC.

This clonotype was observed a handful of times. The gene calls are TRBV7-6 and TRBJ2-5; D is perhaps TRBD2 (5 bases). Per germline, CDR1 SGHVS and CDR2 FNYEAQ. This CDR3 spans 16 amino acids. V was cut by 2 bases and J by 5 bases, with 18 bases left in between. This chain's CDR3 is CASSLFLERRGETQYF. DNA for the CDR3: TGTGCCAGCAGCTTATTCCTCGAACGGCGAGGGGAGACCCAGTACTTC.

This clonotype appeared a few times. The chain recombines TRBV3-1 with TRBJ2-7; D gene ambiguous. This CDR3 is built from 14 residues. The germline V gene has CDR1 LGHDT and CDR2 YNNKEL (reference sequence). The ends were cut back, 1 base at V and 2 bases at J, with 9 bases in the middle. As DNA, the CDR3 is TGTGCCAGCAGCCAAGCGCTCGCCACCTACGAGCAGTACTTC. Its translation is CASSQALATYEQYF.

The chain joins TRBV12-3 or TRBV12-4 to TRBJ2-3; D remains unclear. Trimming removed 7 bases from V and 8 bases from J, with 10 bases in between. This CDR3 contains 11 residues. This CDR3 reads CASTVAGTQYF. The CDR3 nucleotides are TGTGCCAGCACGGTGGCAGGTACGCAGTATTTT.

V and J are TRBV28 and TRBJ2-1; D uncertain. Between the trimmed V and J ends, which lost 10 bases and 3 bases, there was a span of 10 bases. CDR3 length: 12 residues. Germline values: CDR1 MDHEN, CDR2 SYDVKM. CDR3 sequence: CATVAVYNEQFF. The CDR3 DNA reads as TGTGCCACCGTGGCGGTCTACAATGAGCAGTTCTTC.

This clonotype was detected many times. The J gene is TRBJ2-5, the V gene TRBV11-2; D perhaps matches TRBD2 (7 bases). This CDR3 spans 14 amino acids. In germline, CDR1 is SGHAT, CDR2 FQNNGV. V dropped 2 bases and J dropped 5 bases, with 12 bases sitting between them. CDR3 region: CASSLQGRGETQYF. The CDR3 region has the DNA TGTGCCAGCAGCTTACAGGGGAGGGGGGAGACCCAGTACTTC.

This chain joins TRBV4-1 and TRBJ1-3; D is unresolved. V was cut by 0 bases and J by 2 bases, with 8 bases left in between. The CDR3 sequence is 15 residues long. Looked up from germline, CDR1 is MGHRA and CDR2 is YSYEKL. CDR3 bases: TGCGCCAGCAGCCAAGATCGGGGAACTGGAAACACCATATATTTT. Translated: CASSQDRGTGNTIYF.

The sample holds many counts of this clonotype. The rearrangement joins TRBV24-1 to TRBJ2-5; D not certain. V lost 4 bases, J lost 3 bases, and 5 bases lay in between. CDR1 is KGHDR, CDR2 SFDVKD, per germline. The CDR3 has 12 amino acids. CDR3 loop: CATSDDKETQYF. The CDR3 region has the DNA TGTGCCACCAGTGACGACAAAGAGACCCAGTACTTC.

This clonotype was seen once. One junction end does not reproduce the germline sequence, and a read error may be involved. V is TRBV6-6 and J is TRBJ2-2; a weak D match, TRBD2 (6 bases). The CDR3 covers 16 residues. The germline gives CDR1 MNHNY, CDR2 SVGAGI (reference sequence). CDR3 in amino acids: CASSYSRRGATGGLFF. The CDR3 DNA is TGTGCCAGCAGTTACTCGCGGAGGGGAGCAACCGGGGGGCTGTTTTTT.

This clonotype was detected ten times or more. The chain joins TRBV6-5 to TRBJ1-5; D gene ambiguous. Germline CDR1 MNHEY, CDR2 SVGAGI. The CDR3 has 13 residues. The V and J ends lost 6 bases and 0 bases respectively, with 6 bases between them. CDR3 sequence reads: CASSPNSNQPQHF. The CDR3 DNA reads TGTGCCAGCAGCCCCAATAGCAATCAGCCCCAGCATTTT.

The chain has TRBV2 and TRBJ2-1; weak D call: TRBD1 (6 bases). There are 15 residues in the CDR3. CDR1 and CDR2 from the germline V gene are SNHLY and FYNNEI. Trimming removed 7 bases from V and 6 bases from J, with 19 bases in between. The CDR3 DNA is TGTGCCAGCACCGAAGAGGGGGACCAGGCCAATGAGCAGTTCTTC. It is translated as CASTEEGDQANEQFF.

The chain carries TRBV5-1 and TRBJ2-3; D is ambiguous. Germline V gene sequence: CDR1 SGHRS, CDR2 YFSETQ. The CDR3 sequence is 15 residues long. V was clipped by 0 bases and J by 4 bases, with 12 bases between them. The CDR3 DNA sequence: TGCGCCAGCAGCTTGGTACCCAGTACGTCAGATACGCAGTATTTT. Its translation is CASSLVPSTSDTQYF.

As concerns this clonotype: An end of the junction does not agree with germline; a read error may underlie this. The CDR3: CAGSFGLAGETQYF. The CDR3 DNA follows: TGTGCCGGCAGTTTTGGGCTAGCGGGGGAGACCCAGTACTTC. The chain has TRBV12-3 or TRBV12-4 and TRBJ2-5; 9 nucleotides match TRBD2. This CDR3 has 14 amino acids.

V is TRBV5-1 and J is TRBJ2-1; D possibly corresponds to TRBD2 (5 bases). CDR1 is SGHRS and CDR2 is YFSETQ in the germline V gene. The V gene lost 4 bases and the J gene lost 14 bases, with 16 bases spanning the gap. This CDR3 comprises 12 residues. CDR3 sequence (DNA): TGCGCCAGCAGCCTATCACCGGTGGAGGAGTTCTTC. Translated: CASSLSPVEEFF.

The J gene is TRBJ2-5, the V gene TRBV5-1; no clear D. The CDR3 is 14 residues long. Germline assignment: CDR1 SGHRS and CDR2 YFSETQ. V was trimmed by 0 bases and J by 4 bases, leaving 10 bases between them. The CDR3 DNA reads as TGCGCCAGCAGCTTGGGGGTATCGGGAGAGACCCAGTACTTC. Translation: CASSLGVSGETQYF. The full variable domain, with the rest looked up from reference TRBV5-1 and TRBJ2-5, is KAGVTQTPRYLIKTRGQQVTLSCSPISGHRSVSWYQQTPGQGLQFLFEYFSETQRNKGNFPGRFSGRQFSNSRSEMNVSTLELGDSALYLCASSLGVSGETQYFGPGTRLLVL.

This clonotype was detected a few times. The chain combines TRBV20-1 with TRBJ2-1; no firm D call. Germline-derived CDR1 and CDR2 are DFQATT and SNEGSKA (reference sequence). This CDR3 region has 11 residues. V was cut by 4 bases and J by 4 bases, with 5 bases left in between. Here the CDR3 DNA reads TGCAGTGCTACTTTATACAATGAGCAGTTCTTC. It specifies CSATLYNEQFF.

As regards this clonotype: A much larger clone lies one base from this, so it may be a read error. The gene calls are TRBV20-1 and TRBJ2-3, with TRBD2 identical over 7 bases. There are 15 residues in the CDR3. CDR1 and CDR2 from the germline V gene are DFQATT and SNEGSKA (reference sequence). Trimming cost V 5 bases and J 4 bases; bases outside gene matches: 12. As DNA, the CDR3 is TGCAGTGCTCCCGGGGGGACTCGTAGCGCAGATACGCAGTATTTT. It yields the protein CSAPGGTRSADTQYF.

The rearrangement uses TRBV5-1 and TRBJ2-3; 11 bases are shared with TRBD2. This CDR3 is built from 16 residues. CDR1 is SGHRS, CDR2 YFSETQ, per germline. V lost 4 bases and J lost 2; bases outside the gene matches: 6. The CDR3: CASSRQTSGDTDTQYF. CDR3 DNA sequence: TGCGCCAGCAGCCGCCAGACTAGCGGGGACACAGATACGCAGTATTTT.

In this sample, this clonotype turned up many times. The CDR3 region is CSAKEDRGHDIQYF. CDR3 in DNA: TGCAGTGCCAAGGAGGACAGGGGGCACGACATTCAGTACTTC. The rearrangement uses TRBV20-1 and TRBJ2-4; 11 positions match TRBD1. Germline V gene sequence: CDR1 DFQATT, CDR2 SNEGSKA (reference sequence). J lost 8 bases, V lost 6 bases, and 9 bases had no gene match. CDR3 length equals 14 residues.

In its sample, this clonotype was seen many times. V is TRBV4-2 and J is TRBJ2-5; 13 bases match TRBD2. Germline V gene data show CDR1 as LGHNA and CDR2 as YNFKEQ. CDR3 length: 18 amino acids. V was pared by 0 bases and J by 4 bases, with 8 bases of the junction left unmatched. The CDR3, as DNA: TGTGCCAGCAGCCAAGAAGGGGGACTAGCGGGAATGTCAGAGACCCAGTACTTC. As protein: CASSQEGGLAGMSETQYF.

This clonotype has ten or more counts. V usage is TRBV10-1 and J usage is TRBJ2-5; D unresolved. The CDR3 sequence is 13 residues long. Germline CDR1 is WNHNN and CDR2 is SYGVQD (reference sequence). V was shortened by 8 bases and J by 0 bases, with 10 bases between the two germline ends. As DNA, the CDR3 is TGCGCCAGCGGCCAGTCGGACCAAGAGACCCAGTACTTC. Its translation: CASGQSDQETQYF.

This clonotype was observed a few times. This chain joins TRBV4-1 and TRBJ2-7, with D hard to call. The CDR3 loop spans 16 amino acids. Between the trimmed V and J ends, which lost 0 bases and 2 bases, there was a span of 14 bases. Germline-derived CDR1 and CDR2 are MGHRA and YSYEKL. CDR3 residues: CASSQDGPPSAYEQYF. CDR3 in DNA: TGCGCCAGCAGCCAAGATGGGCCACCCAGCGCCTACGAGCAGTACTTC.

This clonotype was detected only a few times. This chain joins TRBV30 and TRBJ2-7; D possibly matches TRBD1 or TRBD2 (5 bases each). CDR1 is GTSNPN and CDR2 is SVGIG in the germline V gene (reference sequence). This CDR3 is built from 14 residues. Trimming left V 4 bases short and J 3 bases short, with 16 bases between. CDR3 sequence: CAWNPGTSLYEQYF. Written as DNA, the CDR3 is TGTGCCTGGAACCCCGGGACCTCGCTCTACGAGCAGTACTTC.

This clonotype was counted between two and nine times. The rearrangement links TRBV12-3 or TRBV12-4 to TRBJ2-3; 9 nucleotides line up with TRBD2. V was pared by 10 bases and J by 5 bases, with 10 bases of the junction left unmatched. The CDR3 runs to 14 residues. This CDR3 is CATVVLAGRDTQYF. The CDR3 DNA sequence: TGTGCCACCGTCGTCCTAGCGGGGAGAGATACGCAGTATTTT.

This clonotype came up a few times. The chain recombines TRBV7-9 with TRBJ2-5; 10 bases are a match to TRBD2. From germline, CDR1 is SEHNR and CDR2 FQNEAQ (reference sequence). V dropped 5 bases and J dropped 2; count of bases not matched to a gene: 5. The CDR3 is 15 amino acids. The CDR3 nucleotides read TGTGCCAGCAGCCCCTTGACTAGCGGGCAAGAGACCCAGTACTTC. Translating it yields CASSPLTSGQETQYF. Combining the CDR3 with reference TRBV7-9 and TRBJ2-5 gives the whole variable domain DTGVSQNPRHKITKRGQNVTFRCDPISEHNRLYWYRQTLGQGPEFLTYFQNEAQLEKSRLLSDRFSAERPKGSFSTLEIQRTEQGDSAMYLCASSPLTSGQETQYFGPGTRLLVL.

Turning to this clonotype: One junction end does not reproduce the germline sequence, and a read error may be involved. V is TRBV14 and J is TRBJ2-7, with D hard to call. The CDR3 runs 14 residues. CDR1 and CDR2 from the germline V gene are SGHDN and FVKESK. CDR3 loop: CASSQDPGSCEQYF. In nucleotides, the CDR3 is TGTGCCAGCAGCCAAGATCCAGGTTCCTGCGAGCAGTACTTC.

The V and J genes are TRBV7-6 and TRBJ2-7; TRBD1 aligns across 10 bases. Germline V gene lookup returns CDR1 SGHVS and CDR2 FNYEAQ. The CDR3 is 16 amino acids. V trimming: 1 base; J trimming: 2 bases; junction bases outside the gene matches: 5. As DNA, the CDR3 is TGTGCCAGCAGCTTAGAAGGCGGGACAGGGGCCTACGAGCAGTACTTC. This codes for CASSLEGGTGAYEQYF.